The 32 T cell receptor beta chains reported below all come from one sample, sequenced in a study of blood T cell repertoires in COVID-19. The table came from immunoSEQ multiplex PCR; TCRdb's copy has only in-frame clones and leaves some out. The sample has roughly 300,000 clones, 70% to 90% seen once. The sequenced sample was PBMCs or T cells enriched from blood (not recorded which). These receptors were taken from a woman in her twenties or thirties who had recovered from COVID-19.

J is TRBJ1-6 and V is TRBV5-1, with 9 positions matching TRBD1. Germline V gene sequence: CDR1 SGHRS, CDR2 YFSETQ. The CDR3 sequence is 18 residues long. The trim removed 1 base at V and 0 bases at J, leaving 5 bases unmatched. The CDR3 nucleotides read TGCGCCAGCAGCTTGCCCGGGACAGGGAGCTCCTATAATTCACCCCTCCACTTT. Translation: CASSLPGTGSSYNSPLHF.

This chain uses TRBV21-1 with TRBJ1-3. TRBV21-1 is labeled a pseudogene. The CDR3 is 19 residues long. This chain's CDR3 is CASSKETLVGETSGNTIYF. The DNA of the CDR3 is TGTGCCAGCAGCAAAGAGACCCTTGTCGGGGAAACTTCTGGAAACACCATATATTTT.

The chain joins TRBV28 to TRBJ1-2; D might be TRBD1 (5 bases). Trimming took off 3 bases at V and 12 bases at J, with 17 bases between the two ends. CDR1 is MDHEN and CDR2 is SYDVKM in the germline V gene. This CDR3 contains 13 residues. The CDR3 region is CASSFQGPLFHTF. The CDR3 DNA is TGTGCCAGCAGTTTCCAGGGCCCCCTGTTCCACACCTTC.

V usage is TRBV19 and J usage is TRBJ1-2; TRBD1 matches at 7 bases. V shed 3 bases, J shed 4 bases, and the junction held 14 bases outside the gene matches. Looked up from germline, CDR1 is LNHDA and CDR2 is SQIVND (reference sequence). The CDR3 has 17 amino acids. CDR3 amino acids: CASSIRNPHRGGYGYTF. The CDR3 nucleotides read TGTGCCAGTAGTATTCGAAACCCGCACAGGGGAGGCTATGGCTACACCTTC. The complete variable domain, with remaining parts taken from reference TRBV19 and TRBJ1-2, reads DGGITQSPKYLFRKEGQNVTLSCEQNLNHDAMYWYRQDPGQGLRLIYYSQIVNDFQKGDIAEGYSVSREKKESFPLTVTSAQKNPTAFYLCASSIRNPHRGGYGYTFGSGTRLTVV.

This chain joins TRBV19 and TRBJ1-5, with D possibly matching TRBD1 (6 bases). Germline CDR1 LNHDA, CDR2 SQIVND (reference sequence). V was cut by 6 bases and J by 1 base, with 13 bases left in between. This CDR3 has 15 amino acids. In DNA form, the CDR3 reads TGTGCCAGTAGCCGACAGGTTGCCAGCAATCAGCCCCAGCATTTT. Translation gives CASSRQVASNQPQHF.

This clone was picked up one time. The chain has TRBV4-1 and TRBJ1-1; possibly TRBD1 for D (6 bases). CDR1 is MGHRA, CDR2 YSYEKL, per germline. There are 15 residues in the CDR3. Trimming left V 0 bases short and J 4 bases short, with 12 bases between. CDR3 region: CASSQDAGEGTEAFF. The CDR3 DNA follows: TGCGCCAGCAGCCAAGACGCAGGGGAGGGCACTGAAGCTTTCTTT.

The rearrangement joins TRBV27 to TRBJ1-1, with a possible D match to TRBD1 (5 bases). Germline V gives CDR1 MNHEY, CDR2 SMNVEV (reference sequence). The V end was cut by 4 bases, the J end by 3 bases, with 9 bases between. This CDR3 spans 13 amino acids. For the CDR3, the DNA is TGTGCCAGCAGTTATACGGGGGACACTGAAGCTTTCTTT. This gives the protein CASSYTGDTEAFF.

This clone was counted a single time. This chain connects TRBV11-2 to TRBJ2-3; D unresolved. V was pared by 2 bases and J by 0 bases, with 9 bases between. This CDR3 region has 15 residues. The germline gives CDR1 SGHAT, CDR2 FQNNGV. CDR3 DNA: TGTGCCAGCAGCTTATTCGGCGGTAGCACAGATACGCAGTATTTT. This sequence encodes CASSLFGGSTDTQYF.

The CDR3 region is CASSDTGAGANVLTF. Written as DNA, the CDR3 is TGCGCCAGCAGTGATACAGGGGCTGGGGCCAACGTCCTGACTTTC. The chain has TRBV10-1 and TRBJ2-6; 7 bases are shared with TRBD1. The CDR3 spans 15 residues. Germline CDR1 is WNHNN and CDR2 is SYGVQD (reference sequence). Germline trimming cut 3 bases from V and 2 bases from J; bases unmatched to any gene: 1.

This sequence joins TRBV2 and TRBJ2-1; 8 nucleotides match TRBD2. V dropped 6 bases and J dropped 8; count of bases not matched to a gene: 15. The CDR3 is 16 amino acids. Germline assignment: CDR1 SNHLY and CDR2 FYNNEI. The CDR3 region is CASRPSLRGVWDEQFF. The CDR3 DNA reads TGTGCCAGCAGACCCTCCCTGCGGGGGGTCTGGGATGAGCAGTTCTTC.

The CDR3 DNA reads as TGCGCCAGCAGCCAAGTCCTTGACTGGTCCGGAGGCACTGAAGCTTTCTTT. Translation: CASSQVLDWSGGTEAFF. This chain links TRBV4-1 with TRBJ1-1; D is unresolved. The germline gives CDR1 MGHRA, CDR2 YSYEKL. This CDR3 is built from 17 residues. V gave up 1 base and J gave up 4 bases, with 19 bases separating them.

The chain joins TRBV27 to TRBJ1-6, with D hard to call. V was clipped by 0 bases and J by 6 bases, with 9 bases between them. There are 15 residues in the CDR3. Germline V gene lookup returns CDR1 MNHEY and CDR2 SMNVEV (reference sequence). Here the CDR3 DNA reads TGTGCCAGCAGTTTATCGATTTACGGTAATTCACCCCTCCACTTT. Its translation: CASSLSIYGNSPLHF.

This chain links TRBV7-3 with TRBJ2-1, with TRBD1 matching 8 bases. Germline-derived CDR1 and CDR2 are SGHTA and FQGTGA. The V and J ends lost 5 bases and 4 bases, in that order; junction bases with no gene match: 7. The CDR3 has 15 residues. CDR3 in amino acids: CASSLDRAGYNEQFF. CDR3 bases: TGTGCCAGCAGCCTGGACAGGGCGGGATACAATGAGCAGTTCTTC.

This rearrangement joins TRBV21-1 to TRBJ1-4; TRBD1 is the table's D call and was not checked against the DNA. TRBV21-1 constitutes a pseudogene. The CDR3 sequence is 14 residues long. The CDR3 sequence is CASSGIRVEEKLFF. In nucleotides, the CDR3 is TGTGCCAGCAGCGGTATCAGGGTAGAGGAAAAACTGTTTTTT.

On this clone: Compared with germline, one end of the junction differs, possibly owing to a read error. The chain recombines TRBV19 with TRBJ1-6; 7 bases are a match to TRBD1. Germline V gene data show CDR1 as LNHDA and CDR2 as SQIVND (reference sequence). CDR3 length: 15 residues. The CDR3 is CASRIGTVENSPLHF. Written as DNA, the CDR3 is TGTGCCAGTAGAATAGGGACAGTCGAAAATTCACCCCTCCACTTT. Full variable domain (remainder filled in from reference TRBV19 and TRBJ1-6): DGGITQSPKYLFRKEGQNVTLSCEQNLNHDAMYWYRQDPGQGLRLIYYSQIVNDFQKGDIAEGYSVSREKKESFPLTVTSAQKNPTAFYLCASRIGTVENSPLHFGNGTRLTVT.

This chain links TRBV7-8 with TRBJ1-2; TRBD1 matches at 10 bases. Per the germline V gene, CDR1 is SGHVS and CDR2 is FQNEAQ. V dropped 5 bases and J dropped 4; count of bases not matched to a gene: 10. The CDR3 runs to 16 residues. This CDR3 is CASSLLGTGASYGYTF. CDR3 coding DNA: TGTGCCAGCAGCCTATTAGGGACAGGGGCCTCCTATGGCTACACCTTC.

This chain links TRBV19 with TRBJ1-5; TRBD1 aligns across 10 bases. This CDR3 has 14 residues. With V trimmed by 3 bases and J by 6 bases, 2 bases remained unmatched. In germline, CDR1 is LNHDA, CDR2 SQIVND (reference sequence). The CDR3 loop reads CASSIRDRGQPQHF. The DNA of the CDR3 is TGTGCCAGTAGTATCCGGGACAGGGGTCAGCCCCAGCATTTT.

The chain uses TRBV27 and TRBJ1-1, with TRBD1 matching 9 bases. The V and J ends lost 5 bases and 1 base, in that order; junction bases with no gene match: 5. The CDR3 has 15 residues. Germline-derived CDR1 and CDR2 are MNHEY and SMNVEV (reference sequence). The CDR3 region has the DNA TGTGCCAGCAGTCCGGGGACAGGGACGAACACTGAAGCTTTCTTT. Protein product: CASSPGTGTNTEAFF.

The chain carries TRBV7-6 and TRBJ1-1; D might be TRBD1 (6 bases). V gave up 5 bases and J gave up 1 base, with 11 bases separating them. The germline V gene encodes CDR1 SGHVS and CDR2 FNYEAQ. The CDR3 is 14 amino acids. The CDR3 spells CASSPDRENTEAFF. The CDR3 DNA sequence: TGTGCCAGCAGCCCGGACAGAGAGAACACTGAAGCTTTCTTT.

The CDR3 here is CASTLGGGPYTEAFF. CDR3 in DNA: TGTGCCAGCACTCTCGGGGGAGGCCCGTACACTGAAGCTTTCTTT. The chain combines TRBV6-5 with TRBJ1-1; possibly TRBD1 for D (5 bases). V was pared by 7 bases and J by 3 bases, with 18 bases between. The CDR3 is 15 residues long. Germline V lookup: CDR1 MNHEY, CDR2 SVGAGI.

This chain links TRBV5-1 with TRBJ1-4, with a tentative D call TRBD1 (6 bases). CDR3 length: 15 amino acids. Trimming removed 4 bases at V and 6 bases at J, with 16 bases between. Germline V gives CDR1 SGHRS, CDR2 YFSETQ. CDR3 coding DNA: TGCGCCAGCAGCGCCGACGGGGGGGCCTATGAAAAACTGTTTTTT. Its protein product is CASSADGGAYEKLFF.

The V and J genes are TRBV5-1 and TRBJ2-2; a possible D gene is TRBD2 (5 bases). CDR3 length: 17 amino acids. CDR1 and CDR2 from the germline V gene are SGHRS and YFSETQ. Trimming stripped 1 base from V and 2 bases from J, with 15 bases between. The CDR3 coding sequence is TGCGCCAGCAGCTTGTTAATTTCCGAGGGAAACACCGGGGAGCTGTTTTTT. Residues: CASSLLISEGNTGELFF.

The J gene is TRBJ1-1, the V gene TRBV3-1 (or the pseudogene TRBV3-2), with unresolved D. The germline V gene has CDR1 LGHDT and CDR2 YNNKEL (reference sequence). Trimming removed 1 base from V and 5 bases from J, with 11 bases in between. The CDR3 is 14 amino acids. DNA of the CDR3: TGTGCCAGCAGCCAAGTAAACAGAGTGACTGAAGCTTTCTTT. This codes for CASSQVNRVTEAFF.

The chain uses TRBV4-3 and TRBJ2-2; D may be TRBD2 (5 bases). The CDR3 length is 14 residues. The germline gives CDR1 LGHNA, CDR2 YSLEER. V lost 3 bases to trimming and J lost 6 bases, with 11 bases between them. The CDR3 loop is CASSQDFSAGELFF. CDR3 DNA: TGCGCCAGCAGCCAGGACTTTTCAGCCGGGGAGCTGTTTTTT.

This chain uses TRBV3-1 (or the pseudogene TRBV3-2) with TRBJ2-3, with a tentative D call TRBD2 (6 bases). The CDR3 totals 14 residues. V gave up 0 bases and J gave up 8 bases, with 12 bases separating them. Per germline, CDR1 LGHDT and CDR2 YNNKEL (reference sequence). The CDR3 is CASSQDTRRGTQYF. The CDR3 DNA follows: TGTGCCAGCAGCCAAGATACGCGGCGGGGTACGCAGTATTTT.

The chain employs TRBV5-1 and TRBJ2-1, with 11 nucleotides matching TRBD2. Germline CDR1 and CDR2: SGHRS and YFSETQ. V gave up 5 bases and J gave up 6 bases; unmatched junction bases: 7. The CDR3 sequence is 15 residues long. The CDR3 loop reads CASSFSGGARNEQFF. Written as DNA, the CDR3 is TGCGCCAGCAGTTTTAGCGGGGGGGCGCGCAATGAGCAGTTCTTC.

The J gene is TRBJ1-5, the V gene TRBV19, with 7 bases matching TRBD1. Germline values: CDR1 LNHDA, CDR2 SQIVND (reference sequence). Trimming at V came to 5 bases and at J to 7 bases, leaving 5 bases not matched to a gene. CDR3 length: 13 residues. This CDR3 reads CASSGQVNQPQHF. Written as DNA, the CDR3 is TGTGCCAGTAGTGGACAGGTGAACCAGCCCCAGCATTTT.

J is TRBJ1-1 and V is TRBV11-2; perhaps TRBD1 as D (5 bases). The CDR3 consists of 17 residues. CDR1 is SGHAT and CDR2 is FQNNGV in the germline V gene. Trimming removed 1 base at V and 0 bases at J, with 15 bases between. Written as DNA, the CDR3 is TGTGCCAGCAGCTTAGCCCCGGCTGGGACTGTGAACACTGAAGCTTTCTTT. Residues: CASSLAPAGTVNTEAFF.

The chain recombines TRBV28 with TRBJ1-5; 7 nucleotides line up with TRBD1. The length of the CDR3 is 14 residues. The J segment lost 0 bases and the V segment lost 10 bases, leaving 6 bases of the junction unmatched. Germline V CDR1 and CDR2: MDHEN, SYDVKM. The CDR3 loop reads CATPGQYSNQPQHF. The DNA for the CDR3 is TGTGCCACCCCGGGACAGTATAGCAATCAGCCCCAGCATTTT.

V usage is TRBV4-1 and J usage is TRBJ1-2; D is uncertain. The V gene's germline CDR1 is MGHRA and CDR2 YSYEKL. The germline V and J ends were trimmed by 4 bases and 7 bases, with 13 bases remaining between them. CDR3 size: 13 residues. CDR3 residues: CASSLDSAGGYTF. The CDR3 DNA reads TGCGCCAGCAGCCTGGACTCGGCTGGTGGCTACACCTTC.

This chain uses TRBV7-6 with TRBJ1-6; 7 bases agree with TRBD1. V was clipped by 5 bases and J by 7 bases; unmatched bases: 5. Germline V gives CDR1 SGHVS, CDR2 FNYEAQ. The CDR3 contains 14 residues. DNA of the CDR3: TGTGCCAGCAGCGCCGAGGGACAGAATTCACCCCTCCACTTT. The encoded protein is CASSAEGQNSPLHF.

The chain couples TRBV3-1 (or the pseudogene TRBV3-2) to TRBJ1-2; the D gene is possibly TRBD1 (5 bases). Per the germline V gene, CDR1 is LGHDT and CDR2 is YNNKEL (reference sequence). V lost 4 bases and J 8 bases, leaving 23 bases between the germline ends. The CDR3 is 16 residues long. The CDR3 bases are TGTGCCAGCAGCCCCGACCCCCAGTATGTTCAGGGCGGCTACACCTTC. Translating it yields CASSPDPQYVQGGYTF.